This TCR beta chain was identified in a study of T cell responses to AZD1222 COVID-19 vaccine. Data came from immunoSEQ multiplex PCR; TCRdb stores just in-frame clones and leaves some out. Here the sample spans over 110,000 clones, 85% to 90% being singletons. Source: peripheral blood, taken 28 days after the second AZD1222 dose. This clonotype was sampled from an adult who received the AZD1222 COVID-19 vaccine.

In DNA form, the CDR3 reads TGTGCCAGCAGGCTGGCTTCAGGCTACACCTTC. It specifies CASRLASGYTF. This chain links TRBV5-5 with TRBJ1-2; D not resolved. Germline CDR1 is SGHKS and CDR2 is YYEKEE (reference sequence). This CDR3 region has 11 residues. Trimming left V 5 bases short and J 8 bases short, with 10 bases between. Combining the CDR3 with reference TRBV5-5 and TRBJ1-2 gives the whole variable domain DAGVTQSPTHLIKTRGQQVTLRCSPISGHKSVSWYQQVLGQGPQFIFQYYEKEERGRGNFPDRFSARQFPNYSSELNVNALLLGDSALYLCASRLASGYTFGSGTRLTVV.